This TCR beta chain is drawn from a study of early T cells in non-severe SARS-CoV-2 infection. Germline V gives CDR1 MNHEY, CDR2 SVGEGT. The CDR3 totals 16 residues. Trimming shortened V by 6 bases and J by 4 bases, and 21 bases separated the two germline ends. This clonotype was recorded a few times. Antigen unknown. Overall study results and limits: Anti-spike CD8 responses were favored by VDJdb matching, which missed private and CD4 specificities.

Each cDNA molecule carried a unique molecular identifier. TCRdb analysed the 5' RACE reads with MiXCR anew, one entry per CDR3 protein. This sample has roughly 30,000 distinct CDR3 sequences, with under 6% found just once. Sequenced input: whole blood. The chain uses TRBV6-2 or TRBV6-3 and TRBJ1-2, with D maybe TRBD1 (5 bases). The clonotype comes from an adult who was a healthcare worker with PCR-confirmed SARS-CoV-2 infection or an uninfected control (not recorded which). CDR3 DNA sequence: TGTGCCAGCAGCCGAAACGTTGGTAAGGGGCGCTATGGCTACACCTTC. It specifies CASSRNVGKGRYGYTF.